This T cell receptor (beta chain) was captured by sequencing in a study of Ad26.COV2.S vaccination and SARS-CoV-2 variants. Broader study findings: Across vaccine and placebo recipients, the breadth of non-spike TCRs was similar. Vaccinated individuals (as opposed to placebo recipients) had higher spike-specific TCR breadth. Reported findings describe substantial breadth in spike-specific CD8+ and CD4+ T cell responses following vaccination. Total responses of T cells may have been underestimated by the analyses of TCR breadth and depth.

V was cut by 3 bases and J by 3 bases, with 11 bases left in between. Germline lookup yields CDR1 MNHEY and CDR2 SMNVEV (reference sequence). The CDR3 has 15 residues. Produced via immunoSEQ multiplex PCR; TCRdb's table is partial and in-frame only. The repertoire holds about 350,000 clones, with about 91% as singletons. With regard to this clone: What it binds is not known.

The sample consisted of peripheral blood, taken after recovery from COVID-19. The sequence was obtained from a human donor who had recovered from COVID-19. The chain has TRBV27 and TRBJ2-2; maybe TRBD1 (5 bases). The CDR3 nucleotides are TGTGCCAGCAGTTTTGGCAGGGTGGACACCGGGGAGCTGTTTTTT. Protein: CASSFGRVDTGELFF.